Here is one T cell receptor (beta chain) with its context. Per the study methods: Amplification of reference gene primers was used by the study to estimate nucleated cell counts. The table came from immunoSEQ multiplex PCR; TCRdb's copy has only in-frame clones and leaves some out. V and J calls and clone size are given by that table; D and trimming were obtained from the DNA. The sample contains over 300,000 clones, roughly 90% of which appear only once. This sample stems from a study of blood T cell repertoires in COVID-19. CDR3 length: 14 residues. Germline loops: CDR1 SGHRS, CDR2 YFSETQ. V was shortened by 3 bases and J by 1 base, with 10 bases between the two germline ends.

The sample was PBMCs or T cells enriched from blood (not recorded which). The gene calls are TRBV5-1 and TRBJ1-1; D may be TRBD1 (6 bases). The sequence came from a woman in her twenties or thirties with acute COVID-19. As DNA, the CDR3 is TGCGCCAGCAGCTGGGGGCAGAAGAACACTGAAGCTTTCTTT. The encoded protein is CASSWGQKNTEAFF. The full variable domain, rest sourced from reference TRBV5-1 and TRBJ1-1, is KAGVTQTPRYLIKTRGQQVTLSCSPISGHRSVSWYQQTPGQGLQFLFEYFSETQRNKGNFPGRFSGRQFSNSRSEMNVSTLELGDSALYLCASSWGQKNTEAFFGQGTRLTVV.